This T cell receptor (beta chain) was captured by sequencing in a study of graft-versus-host responses after intestinal transplantation. On this clone: Its antigen is not known.

TCRdb's table, derived via immunoSEQ multiplex PCR, lists solely in-frame clones and lacks some. This table holds some 82,000 clones, roughly 84% found once. Germline loops: CDR1 SGHNT, CDR2 YYREEE (reference sequence). This CDR3 has 12 residues. The V and J ends lost 6 bases and 10 bases, in that order; junction bases with no gene match: 9. The rearrangement joins TRBV5-4 to TRBJ1-1; 7 nucleotides line up with TRBD1. This sequence was found in a human donor who was the organ donor for an intestinal transplant. Material: unstimulated CD8+ T cells sorted from spleen or lymph node cells, obtained before transplant. CDR3 region: CASIDRVRGAFF. The DNA for the CDR3 is TGTGCCAGCATTGACAGGGTTCGGGGAGCTTTCTTT.